Included here is one T cell receptor (beta chain) sequence, with context. Its antigen is as yet unknown. The sample belongs to a study of Tregs in tolerant kidney transplant recipients. General study results and limits: In tolerant patients, donor-specific Tregs outgrew total Tregs, suggesting antigen-driven expansion. This study did not directly address biological reproducibility. For some patients, primers changed over time, blocking nucleotide-level comparison.

Related graft donors supplied nonmyeloablative bone marrow transplants, and mixed chimerism was transient. Unstimulated Tregs (CD4+CD25+CD127-) and CD4+CD25- non-Tregs were sorted from PBMCs. The table came from immunoSEQ multiplex PCR; TCRdb's copy has only in-frame clones and leaves some out. Here the sample spans roughly 64,000 clones, around 87% being singletons. The sequencing here drew on CD4+ T cells from blood (PBMCs), taken 6 months after the transplant. The sequence was collected from a human patient who received a combined kidney and bone marrow transplant. Some T cells may trace back to the graft donor.

DNA of the CDR3: TGTGCCAGCAGCCTACGGACAGGACTTTTAGAGACCCAGTACTTC. Translation: CASSLRTGLLETQYF. The genes are TRBV14 and TRBJ2-5, with 7 positions matching TRBD1. The J segment lost 4 bases and the V segment lost 4 bases, leaving 9 bases of the junction unmatched. The length of the CDR3 is 15 residues. Germline V gives CDR1 SGHDN, CDR2 FVKESK.